This is a list of T cell receptor beta chains from one sample in a study of brain T cells in children with intractable seizures. This table comes from immunoSEQ multiplex PCR, and its TCRdb copy is limited to in-frame clones, with some not included. The table includes hundreds of thousands of clones, 93% detected once. The sample was peripheral blood, taken less than 6 months after surgery. The receptors originated from a boy younger than two with tuberous sclerosis and intractable seizures. The CDR3 runs from the conserved cysteine through the conserved F or W. D genes are given only for firm matches. Not all rows give a size; the values are once, few, many and, for expanded clones, a class.

len: 14; abundance: once; j_gene: TRBJ2-2; d_gene: TRBD2; v_gene: TRBV24-1; CDR3aa: CATETSPNTGELFF; CDR3nt: TGTGCCACCGAGACTAGCCCGAACACCGGGGAGCTGTTTTTT
len: 13; abundance: .; j_gene: TRBJ2-7; d_gene: .; v_gene: TRBV18; CDR3aa: CASSPGGNYEQYF; CDR3nt: TGTGCCAGCTCACCGGGGGGAAACTACGAGCAGTACTTC
len: 15; abundance: .; j_gene: TRBJ2-7; d_gene: TRBD2; v_gene: TRBV29-1; CDR3aa: CSVEAQTGGPHEQYF; CDR3nt: TGCAGCGTTGAAGCCCAGACGGGAGGGCCTCACGAGCAGTACTTC
len: 15; abundance: .; j_gene: TRBJ2-3; d_gene: TRBD2; v_gene: TRBV5-1; CDR3aa: CASSFLAGNTDTQYF; CDR3nt: TGCGCCAGCAGCTTCCTAGCGGGAAACACAGATACGCAGTATTTT
len: 13; abundance: .; j_gene: TRBJ1-3; d_gene: .; v_gene: TRBV6-5; CDR3aa: CATPGSSGNTIYF; CDR3nt: TGTGCCACACCGGGGAGCTCTGGAAACACCATATATTTT
len: 9; abundance: .; j_gene: TRBJ2-7; d_gene: .; v_gene: TRBV27; CDR3aa: CASAREQYF; CDR3nt: TGTGCCAGCGCCCGCGAGCAGTACTTC
len: 13; abundance: .; j_gene: TRBJ2-7; d_gene: .; v_gene: TRBV10-2; CDR3aa: CASRDLSSYEQYF; CDR3nt: TGCGCCAGCAGGGACTTGAGCTCCTACGAGCAGTACTTC
len: 12; abundance: once; j_gene: TRBJ2-3; d_gene: .; v_gene: TRBV9; CDR3aa: CASSATPDTQYF; CDR3nt: TGTGCCAGCAGCGCTACGCCGGATACGCAGTATTTT
len: 14; abundance: few; j_gene: TRBJ2-7; d_gene: .; v_gene: TRBV27; CDR3aa: CASSPIGVAYEQYF; CDR3nt: TGTGCCAGCAGCCCGATTGGCGTAGCCTACGAGCAGTACTTC
len: 16; abundance: .; j_gene: TRBJ2-3; d_gene: TRBD2; v_gene: TRBV3-1/TRBV3-2; CDR3aa: CASSQVFAGGPDTQYF; CDR3nt: TGTGCCAGCAGCCAAGTTTTCGCGGGGGGGCCAGATACGCAGTATTTT
len: 11; abundance: .; j_gene: TRBJ1-1; d_gene: TRBD1; v_gene: TRBV6-5; CDR3aa: CASTSGGRAFF; CDR3nt: TGTGCCAGCACCTCAGGGGGCAGAGCTTTCTTT
len: 15; abundance: .; j_gene: TRBJ1-4; d_gene: .; v_gene: TRBV7-9; CDR3aa: CASSLGDDRREKLFF; CDR3nt: TGTGCCAGCAGCTTAGGGGATGACAGGAGGGAAAAACTGTTTTTT
len: 15; abundance: .; j_gene: TRBJ1-2; d_gene: .; v_gene: TRBV4-1; CDR3aa: CASSQERGFVIGYTF; CDR3nt: TGCGCCAGCAGCCAAGAGAGGGGATTTGTTATAGGCTACACCTTC
len: 12; abundance: .; j_gene: TRBJ2-1; d_gene: .; v_gene: TRBV24-1; CDR3aa: CATSDLWSEQFF; CDR3nt: TGTGCCACCAGTGATTTGTGGTCTGAGCAGTTCTTC
len: 18; abundance: .; j_gene: TRBJ2-2; d_gene: .; v_gene: TRBV18; CDR3aa: CASSPPTSGGVDTGELFF; CDR3nt: TGTGCCAGCTCACCACCAACCTCCGGAGGGGTGGACACCGGGGAGCTGTTTTTT
len: 13; abundance: .; j_gene: TRBJ2-1; d_gene: .; v_gene: TRBV7-2; CDR3aa: CASSLNPSLEQFF; CDR3nt: TGTGCCAGCAGCTTAAATCCCTCTCTTGAGCAGTTCTTC
len: 13; abundance: .; j_gene: TRBJ2-2; d_gene: .; v_gene: TRBV18; CDR3aa: CASSPENTGELFF; CDR3nt: TGTGCCAGCTCACCAGAAAACACCGGGGAGCTGTTTTTT
len: 15; abundance: .; j_gene: TRBJ2-4; d_gene: .; v_gene: TRBV21-1; CDR3aa: CAICPLGIAKNIQYF; CDR3nt: TGTGCAATCTGCCCCCTGGGGATAGCCAAAAACATTCAGTACTTC
len: 13; abundance: .; j_gene: TRBJ1-1; d_gene: TRBD1; v_gene: TRBV30; CDR3aa: CAWSVQGETEAFF; CDR3nt: TGTGCCTGGAGTGTTCAGGGGGAAACTGAAGCTTTCTTT
len: 15; abundance: once; j_gene: TRBJ1-3; d_gene: .; v_gene: TRBV7-2; CDR3aa: CASTQGLGSGNTIYF; CDR3nt: TGTGCCAGCACCCAAGGTTTGGGCTCTGGAAACACCATATATTTT